These 17 T cell receptor beta chains were all obtained from the same sample, sequenced in a study of CD4 T cells in relation to SARS-CoV-2 and coronaviruses. TCRdb keeps only in-frame clones here, not all; method: immunoSEQ multiplex PCR. The data hold about 37,000 clones, with more than 65% observed a single time. No antigen has been identified for these receptors. The sample comprised naive CD4+ T cells from PBMCs, cultured in vitro. The subset here: naive CD4+ T cells isolated by negative enrichment. These receptors were taken from an adult with COVID-19.

V usage is TRBV21-1 and J usage is TRBJ2-3; TRBD2, as called in the table, went unchecked against the DNA. TRBV21-1 is a pseudogene locus. The CDR3 has 15 amino acids. CDR3 nucleotides: TGTGCCAGCAGCACTGCGAGTCCTAGCACAGATACGCAGTATTTT. Encoded protein: CASSTASPSTDTQYF.

V usage is TRBV27 and J usage is TRBJ2-7; D could derive from TRBD1 or TRBD2 (5 bases each). The CDR3 runs 14 residues. Germline-derived CDR1 and CDR2 are MNHEY and SMNVEV (reference sequence). Deletions cut 6 bases from V and 3 bases from J, with 15 bases between. The CDR3 region has the DNA TGTGCCAGCAGGTCTCCCCGGGACGGCTACGAGCAGTACTTC. As protein: CASRSPRDGYEQYF.

The chain joins TRBV5-4 to TRBJ1-4; unclear D gene. Germline CDR1 SGHNT, CDR2 YYREEE (reference sequence). V was clipped by 0 bases and J by 7 bases, with 13 bases between them. The CDR3 runs 15 residues. This CDR3 is CASSLGGEMAEKLFF. The CDR3 DNA reads TGTGCCAGCAGCTTGGGTGGGGAGATGGCTGAAAAACTGTTTTTT.

V usage is TRBV6-6 and J usage is TRBJ2-2, with D perhaps matching TRBD2 (6 bases). In germline, CDR1 is MNHNY, CDR2 SVGAGI (reference sequence). V was pared by 4 bases and J by 7 bases, with 10 bases between. The CDR3 totals 13 residues. This CDR3 reads CASSLLGSGELFF. CDR3 nucleotide sequence: TGTGCCAGCAGTTTACTCGGGAGCGGGGAGCTGTTTTTT.

The V and J genes are TRBV19 and TRBJ2-1; 11 bases are a match to TRBD2. The junction had 3 bases not matched to a gene; V was cut back by 7 bases and J by 4 bases. The CDR3 runs to 14 residues. In germline, CDR1 is LNHDA, CDR2 SQIVND (reference sequence). In nucleotides, the CDR3 is TGTGCCAGTAAAGGGACTAGCGGATACAATGAGCAGTTCTTC. It yields the protein CASKGTSGYNEQFF.

The chain has TRBV30 and TRBJ2-1; no clear D gene. Trimming removed 8 bases from V and 0 bases from J, with 17 bases in between. The CDR3 contains 15 residues. Germline CDR1 is GTSNPN and CDR2 is SVGIG (reference sequence). DNA for the CDR3: TGTGCCGCGTCGGGCCGCCTAAGCTCCTACAATGAGCAGTTCTTC. It encodes CAASGRLSSYNEQFF. Using reference TRBV30 and TRBJ2-1 for the parts outside the CDR3, the full variable domain is SQTIHQWPATLVQPVGSPLSLECTVEGTSNPNLYWYRQAAGRGLQLLFYSVGIGQISSEVPQNLSASRPQDRQFILSSKKLLLSDSGFYLCAASGRLSSYNEQFFGPGTRLTVL.

The chain combines TRBV4-1 with TRBJ2-7; possible D gene TRBD1, 6 bases. Trimming shortened V by 8 bases and J by 6 bases, and 23 bases separated the two germline ends. The CDR3 has 15 amino acids. CDR1 and CDR2 from the germline V gene are MGHRA and YSYEKL. The CDR3 region is CASSFPTGANSEQYF. The CDR3 DNA follows: TGCGCCAGCTCCTTCCCGACAGGCGCTAACTCCGAGCAGTACTTC.

The V call is TRBV20-1, the J call TRBJ2-7; no clear D gene. CDR3 length: 11 residues. Germline V gene sequence: CDR1 DFQATT, CDR2 SNEGSKA (reference sequence). Trimming took off 2 bases at V and 10 bases at J, with 12 bases between the two ends. The CDR3 DNA follows: TGCAGTGCTAGACCTGTTATTTTACAGTACTTC. Encoded protein: CSARPVILQYF.

The chain employs TRBV24-1 and TRBJ2-2, with D tentatively TRBD2 (5 bases). CDR3 size: 15 residues. Germline V gives CDR1 KGHDR, CDR2 SFDVKD. Trimming removed 2 bases at V and 1 base at J, with 7 bases between. CDR3 nucleotide sequence: TGTGCCACCAGTGATTATCGGGGGAACACCGGGGAGCTGTTTTTT. Its protein product is CATSDYRGNTGELFF.

This chain uses TRBV28 with TRBJ2-1; TRBD2 might be the D (6 bases). There are 16 residues in the CDR3. Germline V CDR1 and CDR2: MDHEN, SYDVKM. Trimming left V 6 bases short and J 0 bases short, with 15 bases between. The CDR3 loop reads CASRSYSGSSYNEQFF. DNA of the CDR3: TGTGCCAGCAGATCTTATAGCGGCAGCTCCTACAATGAGCAGTTCTTC.

V gene TRBV19 combines with J gene TRBJ1-4; 9 bases match TRBD1. With 9 bases clipped from V and 8 bases from J, the junction kept 13 bases outside the gene matches. Germline CDR1 is LNHDA and CDR2 is SQIVND (reference sequence). This CDR3 comprises 15 residues. CDR3 protein: CASGTGRFGGEKLFF. Written as DNA, the CDR3 is TGTGCCAGCGGGACAGGGAGGTTCGGGGGAGAAAAACTGTTTTTT.

The chain uses TRBV13 and TRBJ2-1, with 9 bases lining up with TRBD2. V shed 3 bases and J 5 bases; nucleotides not matched to a gene: 11. The V gene's germline CDR1 is PRHDT and CDR2 FYEKMQ (reference sequence). The CDR3 has 17 amino acids. CDR3 DNA sequence: TGTGCCAGCAGCTTTAGACGAGCGGGGGGCCTCCACAATGAGCAGTTCTTC. Its translation: CASSFRRAGGLHNEQFF. Full variable domain (missing parts from reference TRBV13 and TRBJ2-1): AAGVIQSPRHLIKEKRETATLKCYPIPRHDTVYWYQQGPGQDPQFLISFYEKMQSDKGSIPDRFSAQQFSDYHSELNMSSLELGDSALYFCASSFRRAGGLHNEQFFGPGTRLTVL.

The rearrangement joins TRBV4-1 to TRBJ2-1; 11 bases agree with TRBD2. Germline loops: CDR1 MGHRA, CDR2 YSYEKL. Trimming removed 4 bases from V and 7 bases from J; junction bases left unmatched: 9. The CDR3 contains 16 residues. The CDR3 coding sequence is TGCGCCAGCAGCCCCGGCGTAGCGGGAGGGTATAATGAGCAGTTCTTC. As protein: CASSPGVAGGYNEQFF.

The rearrangement links TRBV28 to TRBJ2-3, with 8 nucleotides matching TRBD2. The CDR3 runs to 14 residues. The germline gives CDR1 MDHEN, CDR2 SYDVKM. V shed 10 bases, J shed 4 bases, and the junction held 10 bases outside the gene matches. The CDR3 is CATCSGTGADTQYF. The CDR3 DNA sequence: TGTGCCACCTGTAGCGGGACTGGGGCAGATACGCAGTATTTT.

The chain combines TRBV29-1 with TRBJ1-4, with TRBD1 matching 7 bases. CDR3 length equals 12 residues. The germline V gene has CDR1 SQVTM and CDR2 ANQGSEA. Trimming at V came to 4 bases and at J to 8 bases, leaving 4 bases not matched to a gene. CDR3 in amino acids: CSVVGGDEKLFF. The CDR3 DNA sequence: TGCAGCGTTGTAGGGGGCGACGAAAAACTGTTTTTT.

The rearrangement joins TRBV7-9 to TRBJ2-7; TRBD1 matches at 7 bases. Germline trimming cut 5 bases from V and 2 bases from J; bases unmatched to any gene: 9. Looked up from germline, CDR1 is SEHNR and CDR2 is FQNEAQ (reference sequence). The CDR3 is made up of 15 amino acids. The CDR3 nucleotides read TGTGCCAGCAGCGGACGGGACAGACCAACCTACGAGCAGTACTTC. Residues: CASSGRDRPTYEQYF.

The V gene is TRBV2, the J gene TRBJ2-2; no firm D call. With 3 bases removed from V and 6 bases from J, the gap between germline ends came to 2 bases. The CDR3 extends over 11 amino acids. CDR1 is SNHLY, CDR2 FYNNEI, per germline. CDR3 in amino acids: CASSEAGELFF. The CDR3 DNA reads TGTGCCAGCAGTGAGGCCGGGGAGCTGTTTTTT.